These 6 T cell receptor beta chains share one sample of origin, sequenced in a study of shared clonotypes between healthy human individuals (dated by TCRdb to the early 2020s). The method was the immunoSEQ multiplex PCR assay. Held by TCRdb, this immuneACCESS table contains in-frame sequences only and omits some clones. Under half of the omission traces to an unresolved V gene where checked; the cause of the rest is unknown. The sample profile shows over a million clones; around 82% of them were found once. Jointly, the top ten make up under 0.6% of the sample. Sequencing was done on a sample of memory CD4+ T cells from PBMCs. The sample's cell subset or site label, in plain terms: CD45RA-negative fraction. The receptors originated from a man in his late teens or twenties in good health. Some clones in this sample may be carry-over from other donors' samples.

The chain recombines TRBV4-1 with TRBJ2-1; maybe TRBD2 (6 bases). This CDR3 has 15 amino acids. Germline CDR1 is MGHRA and CDR2 is YSYEKL. V was cut by 1 base and J by 8 bases, with 15 bases left in between. CDR3 in amino acids: CASSQVGGIGDEQFF. The CDR3 DNA reads as TGCGCCAGCAGCCAAGTTGGGGGGATAGGCGATGAGCAGTTCTTC.

The chain joins TRBV15 to TRBJ1-1; possible D gene TRBD1, 6 bases. V was pared by 0 bases and J by 8 bases, with 16 bases between. The germline CDR1 and CDR2 sequences are LNHNV and YYDKDF (reference sequence). This CDR3 has 15 residues. This CDR3 is CATSRDPAPGAEAFF. The CDR3 bases are TGTGCCACCAGCAGAGATCCCGCCCCAGGGGCCGAAGCTTTCTTT.

The chain has TRBV5-1 and TRBJ2-1; D may be TRBD1 (5 bases). The CDR3 is 17 amino acids. CDR1 is SGHRS and CDR2 is YFSETQ in the germline V gene. The ends were cut back, 0 bases at V and 5 bases at J, with 18 bases in the middle. CDR3 sequence reads: CASSLAEWGLWDNEQFF. The CDR3 bases are TGCGCCAGCAGCTTGGCCGAATGGGGCCTCTGGGACAATGAGCAGTTCTTC.

The chain is built from TRBV25-1 and TRBJ1-1; TRBD1 agrees at 10 bases. Looked up from germline, CDR1 is MGHDK and CDR2 is SYGVNS. The CDR3 spans 16 residues. Trimming at V came to 4 bases and at J to 1 base, leaving 6 bases not matched to a gene. Here the CDR3 DNA reads TGTGCCAGCAGTGGAGGACAGGGGGTGAGGAACACTGAAGCTTTCTTT. Amino acid sequence: CASSGGQGVRNTEAFF. Using reference TRBV25-1 and TRBJ1-1 for the parts outside the CDR3, the full variable domain is EADIYQTPRYLVIGTGKKITLECSQTMGHDKMYWYQQDPGMELHLIHYSYGVNSTEKGDLSSESTVSRIRTEHFPLTLESARPSHTSQYLCASSGGQGVRNTEAFFGQGTRLTVV.

The chain joins TRBV7-9 to TRBJ2-7; weak D call: TRBD2 (5 bases). V lost 2 bases, J lost 5 bases, and 13 bases lay in between. Per the germline V gene, CDR1 is SEHNR and CDR2 is FQNEAQ (reference sequence). The CDR3 totals 14 residues. The CDR3 is CASSLPGKVDEQYF. The CDR3, as DNA: TGTGCCAGCAGCTTACCGGGGAAAGTCGACGAGCAGTACTTC.

A word on this clone: This same CDR3 is encoded by further DNA sequences in the sample. The chain couples TRBV28 to TRBJ2-7; D call uncertain. The V gene lost 5 bases and the J gene lost 3 bases, with 14 bases spanning the gap. CDR1 is MDHEN, CDR2 SYDVKM, per germline. The CDR3 length is 14 residues. The CDR3 bases are TGTGCCAGCAGTACCCCCTCAAGTCGCTACGAGCAGTACTTC. Protein sequence: CASSTPSSRYEQYF.